The 26 T cell receptor beta chains presented below share a single source sample, sequenced in a study of blood T cells in healthy people across ages. Alongside a J-beta primer mix, a sample-barcoded 5' primer served in a second PCR lasting about 7 to 11 cycles. TCRdb called the 5' RACE reads again in MiXCR, with one record for every CDR3 protein. The sample carries approximately 2,000,000 distinct CDR3 sequences, roughly 43% recorded once. Sequencing was carried out using blood. The receptor set was obtained from a human donor in good health.

CDR3 region: CASSFRSGPFYNEQFF. CDR3 nucleotides: TGTGCCAGCAGCTTTCGGTCAGGGCCCTTCTACAATGAGCAGTTCTTC. J is TRBJ2-1 and V is TRBV13, with D possibly being TRBD1 (5 bases). This CDR3 has 16 residues. V lost 3 bases and J lost 3, with 15 bases in between. Germline CDR1 PRHDT, CDR2 FYEKMQ (reference sequence).

This clonotype was seen more than once but under ten times. This chain links TRBV6-2 or TRBV6-3 with TRBJ1-2; TRBD1 is a possible D gene (5 bases). Germline values: CDR1 MNHEY, CDR2 SVGEGT. V gave up 6 bases and J gave up 3 bases, with 17 bases separating them. The CDR3 runs to 15 residues. CDR3 loop: CASSRRGRGDYGYTF. The CDR3 region has the DNA TGTGCCAGCAGCCGGCGGGGCAGAGGCGACTATGGCTACACCTTC.

The chain couples TRBV19 to TRBJ2-4, with D tentatively TRBD1 (6 bases). CDR1 LNHDA and CDR2 SQIVND come from the germline V gene (reference sequence). Trimming removed 5 bases from V and 8 bases from J, with 22 bases in between. This CDR3 spans 16 amino acids. In nucleotides, the CDR3 is TGTGCCAGTAGTCTCGCCACAGGGTTGGGGGCGGACATTCAGTACTTC. Translation: CASSLATGLGADIQYF. Filled out from reference TRBV19 and TRBJ2-4, the complete variable domain reads DGGITQSPKYLFRKEGQNVTLSCEQNLNHDAMYWYRQDPGQGLRLIYYSQIVNDFQKGDIAEGYSVSREKKESFPLTVTSAQKNPTAFYLCASSLATGLGADIQYFGAGTRLSVL.

The chain joins TRBV7-9 to TRBJ2-3; D not resolved. The V and J ends lost 5 bases and 6 bases respectively, with 15 bases between them. Germline V gene data show CDR1 as SEHNR and CDR2 as FQNEAQ (reference sequence). The CDR3 loop spans 14 amino acids. The CDR3 region is CASSVSRAPDTQYF. DNA of the CDR3: TGTGCCAGCAGCGTATCACGGGCTCCGGATACGCAGTATTTT.

This chain uses TRBV20-1 with TRBJ1-1, with D hard to call. Germline lookup yields CDR1 DFQATT and CDR2 SNEGSKA (reference sequence). This CDR3 comprises 11 residues. CDR3: CSILGNTEAFF. CDR3 nucleotide sequence: TGCAGCATACTGGGGAACACTGAAGCTTTCTTT.

There are a few counts of this clonotype. The chain employs TRBV2 and TRBJ1-1; 8 bases are shared with TRBD1. Trimming at V came to 4 bases and at J to 3 bases, leaving 1 base not matched to a gene. Germline assignment: CDR1 SNHLY and CDR2 FYNNEI. This CDR3 has 13 amino acids. CDR3 bases: TGTGCCAGCAGTGCGGGACAGGACACTGAAGCTTTCTTT. Protein: CASSAGQDTEAFF.

This clonotype was observed a handful of times. The V gene is TRBV20-1, the J gene TRBJ2-3; TRBD2 agrees at 10 bases. This CDR3 has 17 amino acids. Trimming removed 3 bases from V and 4 bases from J; junction bases left unmatched: 13. The V gene's germline CDR1 is DFQATT and CDR2 SNEGSKA (reference sequence). CDR3 nucleotides: TGCAGTGCTAGTCCCCACCAAGCGGGGGGGCGATCAGATACGCAGTATTTT. This translates into CSASPHQAGGRSDTQYF.

This clonotype was seen a handful of times. The rearrangement joins TRBV20-1 to TRBJ1-2; 7 bases map to TRBD1. CDR1 is DFQATT, CDR2 SNEGSKA, per germline (reference sequence). Germline trimming cut 0 bases from V and 3 bases from J; bases unmatched to any gene: 13. The CDR3 totals 17 residues. CDR3 sequence: CSARDRIWYRGHYGYTF. The CDR3 region has the DNA TGCAGTGCTAGAGATCGTATTTGGTACAGGGGCCACTATGGCTACACCTTC.

This clonotype was observed at least ten times. V and J are TRBV7-2 and TRBJ2-7; D uncertain. Trimming left V 5 bases short and J 2 bases short, with 10 bases between. The length of the CDR3 is 13 residues. Germline assignment: CDR1 SGHTA and CDR2 FQGNSA. CDR3 sequence (DNA): TGTGCCAGCAGCCCCCGTGGGGCCTACGAGCAGTACTTC. Its protein is CASSPRGAYEQYF.

This clonotype was counted a few times. The V and J genes are TRBV5-1 and TRBJ2-3; no reliable D call. The germline V gene encodes CDR1 SGHRS and CDR2 YFSETQ. Trimming left V 1 base short and J 2 bases short, with 11 bases between. The CDR3 extends over 15 amino acids. The CDR3 DNA reads as TGCGCCAGCAGCTTGCAGAATTGGGACACAGATACGCAGTATTTT. Translated, it gives CASSLQNWDTDTQYF.

The chain carries TRBV30 and TRBJ2-7; TRBD1 is a possible D gene (5 bases). The germline V and J ends were trimmed by 0 bases and 7 bases, with 10 bases remaining between them. CDR3 length: 12 residues. Germline lookup yields CDR1 GTSNPN and CDR2 SVGIG (reference sequence). For the CDR3, the DNA is TGTGCCTGGAGTGTAGGGGTTTCAGAGCAGTACTTC. It is translated as CAWSVGVSEQYF.

This chain connects TRBV28 to TRBJ1-5; 8 bases align to TRBD1. With V trimmed by 5 bases and J by 1 base, 7 bases remained unmatched. From germline, CDR1 is MDHEN and CDR2 SYDVKM. The CDR3 is 16 residues long. This CDR3 is CASSPSDRGSNQPQHF. CDR3 coding DNA: TGTGCCAGCAGTCCGAGCGACAGGGGAAGCAATCAGCCCCAGCATTTT.

The rearrangement uses TRBV7-9 and TRBJ2-3; 7 bases agree with TRBD1. This CDR3 spans 17 amino acids. The germline CDR1 and CDR2 sequences are SEHNR and FQNEAQ (reference sequence). The ends lost 3 bases at V and 2 bases at J; junction bases unmatched: 11. The CDR3 loop reads CASSFPLMRGPTDTQYF. CDR3 in DNA: TGTGCCAGCAGCTTCCCCCTTATGAGGGGGCCCACAGATACGCAGTATTTT.

The chain is built from TRBV7-8 and TRBJ2-5; tentative D call: TRBD1 (5 bases). Trimming removed 6 bases at V and 5 bases at J, with 16 bases between. The CDR3 length is 14 residues. Looked up from germline, CDR1 is SGHVS and CDR2 is FQNEAQ. The CDR3 region is CASRRDWGAETQYF. CDR3 nucleotides: TGTGCCAGCAGACGTGATTGGGGCGCGGAGACCCAGTACTTC.

The chain carries TRBV20-1 and TRBJ1-2; 9 nucleotides match TRBD1. Germline V lookup: CDR1 DFQATT, CDR2 SNEGSKA (reference sequence). V dropped 1 base and J dropped 4; count of bases not matched to a gene: 7. The CDR3 spans 15 residues. The CDR3 DNA reads TGCAGTGCTAGAGGGGCCGGACAGGGGTCCTATGGCTACACCTTC. It specifies CSARGAGQGSYGYTF.

The sample holds one count of this clonotype. The rearrangement uses TRBV15 and TRBJ2-7, with TRBD1 as a possible D gene (6 bases). The CDR3 length is 13 residues. Trimming removed 9 bases at V and 0 bases at J, with 12 bases between. The germline V gene has CDR1 LNHNV and CDR2 YYDKDF (reference sequence). CDR3 DNA sequence: TGTGCCACACGGGACACCTACTCCTACGAGCAGTACTTC. This sequence encodes CATRDTYSYEQYF.

V is TRBV12-3 or TRBV12-4 and J is TRBJ1-2; D ambiguous. The CDR3 runs to 16 residues. V shed 3 bases and J shed 8 bases, with 22 bases lying between them. This CDR3 is CASSLILGLERAGYTF. The CDR3 DNA sequence: TGTGCCAGCAGTTTGATCTTAGGTCTTGAGAGAGCCGGCTACACCTTC.

This chain uses TRBV15 with TRBJ2-4; perhaps TRBD1 as D (6 bases). The J call may not be correct, given that the DNA end is closer to TRBJ2-7. Germline CDR1 LNHNV, CDR2 YYDKDF (reference sequence). The CDR3 covers 13 residues. CDR3 bases: TGTGCCACCAGCAGAGAATGGGGGCACGAGCAGTACTTC. Translation gives CATSREWGHEQYF.

This rearrangement joins TRBV7-3 to TRBJ2-5; D not resolved. The CDR3 length is 15 residues. Germline CDR1 SGHTA, CDR2 FQGTGA. V lost 5 bases to trimming and J lost 4 bases, with 17 bases between them. The CDR3 reads CASSLGGSWGETQYF. The CDR3 DNA is TGTGCCAGCAGCCTTGGTGGTTCCTGGGGAGAGACCCAGTACTTC.

This clonotype occurred a few times. The chain has TRBV29-1 and TRBJ2-3; unclear D gene. V lost 0 bases and J 4 bases, leaving 14 bases between the germline ends. The CDR3 length is 15 residues. CDR1 is SQVTM and CDR2 is ANQGSEA in the germline V gene. CDR3 sequence reads: CSVEDTTRIADTQYF. CDR3 DNA sequence: TGCAGCGTTGAAGATACAACCCGTATTGCAGATACGCAGTATTTT.

This clonotype has more than one count but fewer than ten. The chain uses TRBV20-1 and TRBJ2-1, with D uncertain. V was pared by 0 bases and J by 2 bases, with 8 bases between. Germline values: CDR1 DFQATT, CDR2 SNEGSKA (reference sequence). The CDR3 spans 14 residues. CDR3 bases: TGCAGTGCTAGAGATCCGCTAGCCTACAATGAGCAGTTCTTC. This encodes CSARDPLAYNEQFF.

The chain has TRBV10-3 and TRBJ2-1; D is possibly TRBD1 (7 bases). The germline V and J ends were trimmed by 3 bases and 3 bases, with 12 bases remaining between them. From germline, CDR1 is ENHRY and CDR2 SYGVKD. This CDR3 has 15 amino acids. The CDR3 DNA sequence: TGTGCCATCAGTGATCAGGGGGGCCACTACAATGAGCAGTTCTTC. Protein sequence: CAISDQGGHYNEQFF.

This clonotype was picked up a small number of times. The V and J genes are TRBV7-2 and TRBJ1-2; the D gene is possibly TRBD1 (5 bases). The CDR3 runs to 16 residues. Trimming took 2 bases from V and 4 from J, leaving 17 bases between them. CDR1 and CDR2 from the germline V gene are SGHTA and FQGNSA. The CDR3 DNA is TGTGCCAGCAGCTTATTGGGAGTGGGGCAGAGCTATGGCTACACCTTC. Translated, it gives CASSLLGVGQSYGYTF.

This clonotype was detected many times. This chain joins TRBV5-6 and TRBJ2-3, with 7 bases aligning to TRBD2. There are 14 residues in the CDR3. Per germline, CDR1 SGHDT and CDR2 YYEEEE. The V gene end was trimmed by 3 bases and the J gene end by 3 bases; junction bases not matched to a gene: 4. CDR3 nucleotide sequence: TGTGCCAGCAGCTCCCTGCGGGGGACAGATACGCAGTATTTT. Protein product: CASSSLRGTDTQYF.

This rearrangement joins TRBV7-2 to TRBJ2-3; TRBD2 might be the D (6 bases). This CDR3 is 16 amino acids long. CDR1 and CDR2 (germline): SGHTA, FQGNSA. V was pared by 7 bases and J by 2 bases, with 19 bases between. The CDR3 bases are TGTGCCAGCACCATAGGCCCAGGAGGGCCCACAGATACGCAGTATTTT. Its protein is CASTIGPGGPTDTQYF.

This clonotype was found a few times. The chain employs TRBV29-1 and TRBJ2-7; 9 bases are shared with TRBD1. Germline V lookup: CDR1 SQVTM, CDR2 ANQGSEA. This CDR3 contains 12 residues. Trimming at V came to 6 bases and at J to 3 bases, leaving 3 bases not matched to a gene. The CDR3 sequence is CSVRTGDYEQYF. CDR3 sequence (DNA): TGCAGCGTCCGGACAGGGGACTACGAGCAGTACTTC.